The entry that follows covers one TCR beta chain sequence. Antigen: not known. Genomic DNA from each subset was divided evenly over several immunoSEQ plates. This table comes from immunoSEQ multiplex PCR, and its TCRdb copy is limited to in-frame clones, with some not included. This sample has roughly 1 million clones, with 75% found just once. The germline V gene has CDR1 MNHEY and CDR2 SVGAGI. This CDR3 has 16 amino acids. The V end was cut by 0 bases, the J end by 7 bases, with 13 bases between. This specimen comes from a study of shared clonotypes between healthy human individuals. About the research overall: CD4 naive and memory got three plates each, CD8 naive two, CD8 memory one.

Notes on the study in general: A handful of donors shared 5% to 5.5% of their naive CD4 clonotypes. Depth was large, yet rarefaction showed that sorted-subset sequencing was incomplete.

The sequence derives from a man younger than 35 in good health. Sequenced material: memory CD4+ T cells sorted from blood. As for subset: CD45RA-negative fraction. The V call is TRBV6-5, the J call TRBJ1-6; D not certain. This chain's CDR3 is CASSYSEVGTNSPLHF. The CDR3, as DNA: TGTGCCAGCAGTTACTCGGAAGTGGGTACCAATTCACCCCTCCACTTT.